The rows below give T cell receptor beta chains drawn from one sample of a study of CD8 T cells in ankylosing spondylitis. TCRdb passed the 5' RACE reads through MiXCR, listing each CDR3 protein once. Of approximately 300,000 distinct CDR3 sequences listed, 20% were seen once; the top ten hold roughly 8%. Sequencing was done on a sample of blood, either unsorted or a sorted T cell fraction (not recorded which). The receptors originated from a male donor with ankylosing spondylitis or in good health (not recorded which). Both conserved end residues are part of each CDR3. The order of the fields is clone size, J gene, CDR3 length, D gene, V gene, CDR3 DNA, CDR3 protein. The D gene is left open where the match is weak. Clone size, where shown, is once, few, many, or a class for clones that have expanded.

abundance: many; j_gene: TRBJ2-3; len: 14; d_gene: TRBD1; v_gene: TRBV5-1; CDR3nt: TGCGCCAGCAGCTGGGACAGCAGCACAGATACGCAGTATTTT; CDR3aa: CASSWDSSTDTQYF
abundance: NA; j_gene: TRBJ2-1; len: 15; d_gene: NA; v_gene: TRBV18; CDR3nt: TGTGCCAGCTCACCACCGGGGGGCCGGGGCAATGAGCAGTTCTTC; CDR3aa: CASSPPGGRGNEQFF
abundance: NA; j_gene: TRBJ2-3; len: 16; d_gene: TRBD2; v_gene: TRBV6-1; CDR3nt: TGTGCCAGCAGTCCGACTAGCGGGAGTTCCGCAGATACGCAGTATTTT; CDR3aa: CASSPTSGSSADTQYF
abundance: few; j_gene: TRBJ1-1; len: 13; d_gene: NA; v_gene: TRBV4-1; CDR3nt: TGCGCCAGCAGCCGACTGAGAAACACTGAAGCTTTCTTT; CDR3aa: CASSRLRNTEAFF
abundance: many; j_gene: TRBJ2-3; len: 15; d_gene: NA; v_gene: TRBV21-1; CDR3nt: TGTGCCAGCAGCAGGGGACTAGTGACGGCAGATACGCAGTATTTT; CDR3aa: CASSRGLVTADTQYF
abundance: few; j_gene: TRBJ2-1; len: 16; d_gene: TRBD2; v_gene: TRBV29-1; CDR3nt: TGCAGCGTGGCGCGGGCGGGGGGTCCCTCCTACAATGAGCAGTTCTTC; CDR3aa: CSVARAGGPSYNEQFF
abundance: NA; j_gene: TRBJ1-2; len: 13; d_gene: NA; v_gene: TRBV12-3/TRBV12-4; CDR3nt: TGTGCCAGCAACCAAGTAGCTAACTATGGCTACACCTTC; CDR3aa: CASNQVANYGYTF
abundance: few; j_gene: TRBJ2-5; len: 15; d_gene: NA; v_gene: TRBV9; CDR3nt: TGTGCCAGCAGCGTAGAGGCAGCCCCTGAAGAGACCCAGTACTTC; CDR3aa: CASSVEAAPEETQYF
abundance: many; j_gene: TRBJ1-1; len: 13; d_gene: NA; v_gene: TRBV28; CDR3nt: TGTGCCAGCAGTTTAATCGGGGCGGGTGAAGCTTTCTTT; CDR3aa: CASSLIGAGEAFF
abundance: NA; j_gene: TRBJ1-5; len: 15; d_gene: NA; v_gene: TRBV20-1; CDR3nt: TGCAGTGCAAGAATAACAGGACGGAGCAATCAGCCCCAGCATTTT; CDR3aa: CSARITGRSNQPQHF
abundance: few; j_gene: TRBJ2-2; len: 15; d_gene: NA; v_gene: TRBV5-5; CDR3nt: TGTGCCAGCAGCTTGCTACAGACGAACACCGGGGAGCTGTTTTTT; CDR3aa: CASSLLQTNTGELFF
abundance: NA; j_gene: TRBJ2-3; len: 13; d_gene: NA; v_gene: TRBV6-5; CDR3nt: TGTGCCAGCAGTTACAAGGGTACAGATACGCAGTATTTT; CDR3aa: CASSYKGTDTQYF
abundance: NA; j_gene: TRBJ2-1; len: 16; d_gene: TRBD2; v_gene: TRBV5-1; CDR3nt: TGCGCCAGCAGCTTGGTGTCTAGCGGCCGATACAATGAGCAGTTCTTC; CDR3aa: CASSLVSSGRYNEQFF
abundance: few; j_gene: TRBJ2-5; len: 15; d_gene: NA; v_gene: TRBV19; CDR3nt: TGTGCCAGTAGTCTCAACCGGGGACGGCAAGAGACCCAGTACTTC; CDR3aa: CASSLNRGRQETQYF
abundance: few; j_gene: TRBJ1-5; len: 14; d_gene: NA; v_gene: TRBV19; CDR3nt: TGTGCCAGTAGTATAGGGTCGGGCAATCAGCCCCAGCATTTT; CDR3aa: CASSIGSGNQPQHF
abundance: few; j_gene: TRBJ2-3; len: 14; d_gene: NA; v_gene: TRBV11-2; CDR3nt: TGTGCCAGCAGCATTAGCGGATTGACAGATACGCAGTATTTT; CDR3aa: CASSISGLTDTQYF
abundance: many; j_gene: TRBJ1-5; len: 14; d_gene: TRBD1; v_gene: TRBV6-1; CDR3nt: TGTGCCAGCAGTACAAGACAGGGGGCGAAGCCCCAGCATTTT; CDR3aa: CASSTRQGAKPQHF
abundance: NA; j_gene: TRBJ1-5; len: 17; d_gene: NA; v_gene: TRBV12-3/TRBV12-4; CDR3nt: TGTGCCAGCAGTCCTTTCCGTGGGGCAGCCGACAATCAGCCCCAGCATTTT; CDR3aa: CASSPFRGAADNQPQHF
abundance: NA; j_gene: TRBJ2-3; len: 12; d_gene: NA; v_gene: TRBV18; CDR3nt: TGTGCCAGCTCAAGTGACTGGAATACGCAGTATTTT; CDR3aa: CASSSDWNTQYF